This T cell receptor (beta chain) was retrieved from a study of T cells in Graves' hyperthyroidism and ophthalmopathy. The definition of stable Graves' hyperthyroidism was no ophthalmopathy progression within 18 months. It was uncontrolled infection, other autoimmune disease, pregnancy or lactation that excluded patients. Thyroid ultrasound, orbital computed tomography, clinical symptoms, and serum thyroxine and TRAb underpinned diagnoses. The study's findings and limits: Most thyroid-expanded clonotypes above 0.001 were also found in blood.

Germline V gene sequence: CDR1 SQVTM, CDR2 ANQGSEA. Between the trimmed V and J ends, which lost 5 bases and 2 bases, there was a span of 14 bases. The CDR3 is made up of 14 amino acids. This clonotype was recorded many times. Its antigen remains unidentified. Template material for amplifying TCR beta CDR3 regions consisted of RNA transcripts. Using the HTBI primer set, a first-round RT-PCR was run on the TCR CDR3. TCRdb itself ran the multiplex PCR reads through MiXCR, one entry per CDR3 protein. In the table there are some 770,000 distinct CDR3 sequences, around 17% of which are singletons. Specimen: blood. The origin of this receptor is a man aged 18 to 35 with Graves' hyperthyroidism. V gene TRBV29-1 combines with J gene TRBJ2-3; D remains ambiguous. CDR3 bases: TGCAGCGTTCTATCCAACCATTACACAGATACGCAGTATTTT. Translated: CSVLSNHYTDTQYF.